This T cell receptor beta chain was captured by sequencing in a study of STAT5B mutations in CD4+ large granular lymphocyte leukemia. Overall study findings and caveats: Without HLA matching, higher CD4+ than CD8+ T-LGLL clonality could reflect small sample size.

Germline V gene sequence: CDR1 MNHNS, CDR2 SASEGT. V lost 3 bases and J lost 7; bases outside the gene matches: 9. There are 17 residues in the CDR3. Comments on this clone: The target antigen is unknown.

Repertoires were generated with immunoSEQ multiplex PCR, while TCRdb's copy carries only in-frame clones and drops some. The data hold 4,000 to 5,000 clones, with roughly 71% observed a single time. V is TRBV6-1 and J is TRBJ2-2, with 12 positions matching TRBD1. The specimen sequenced was PBMCs. This sequence was found in a man between 65 and 80 years old with CD4+ T-cell large granular lymphocyte leukemia. CDR3 in DNA: TGTGCCAGCAGTGAGAAACCGGGACAGGGGGCGATCGGGGAGCTGTTTTTT. This gives the protein CASSEKPGQGAIGELFF.